Reported below is one TCR beta chain. Antigen specificity is unknown. These data come from a study of T cell responses to AZD1222 COVID-19 vaccine. Findings and limits, study-wide: Increased Spike-specific TCR breadth and depth were observed after two AZD1222 doses. Donors were mostly white British, more females; clonal diversity possibly underestimated.

Per germline, CDR1 SGHDT and CDR2 YYEEEE. V shed 0 bases and J shed 5 bases, with 11 bases lying between them. This CDR3 has 14 amino acids. Clones were read by immunoSEQ multiplex PCR, and TCRdb kept only the in-frame ones, dropping some. The sample yields 100,000 to 150,000 clones, around 91% seen once. The gene calls are TRBV5-6 and TRBJ1-1, with D perhaps TRBD1 (5 bases). The receptor was derived from an adult in good health. Material: peripheral blood, obtained on day 0 of MenACWY control vaccination. Here the CDR3 DNA reads TGTGCCAGCAGCTTGGGGGGGATGCGGACTGAAGCTTTCTTT. This gives the protein CASSLGGMRTEAFF. Variable domain in full (rest from reference TRBV5-6 and TRBJ1-1): DAGVTQSPTHLIKTRGQQVTLRCSPKSGHDTVSWYQQALGQGPQFIFQYYEEEERQRGNFPDRFSGHQFPNYSSELNVNALLLGDSALYLCASSLGGMRTEAFFGQGTRLTVV.